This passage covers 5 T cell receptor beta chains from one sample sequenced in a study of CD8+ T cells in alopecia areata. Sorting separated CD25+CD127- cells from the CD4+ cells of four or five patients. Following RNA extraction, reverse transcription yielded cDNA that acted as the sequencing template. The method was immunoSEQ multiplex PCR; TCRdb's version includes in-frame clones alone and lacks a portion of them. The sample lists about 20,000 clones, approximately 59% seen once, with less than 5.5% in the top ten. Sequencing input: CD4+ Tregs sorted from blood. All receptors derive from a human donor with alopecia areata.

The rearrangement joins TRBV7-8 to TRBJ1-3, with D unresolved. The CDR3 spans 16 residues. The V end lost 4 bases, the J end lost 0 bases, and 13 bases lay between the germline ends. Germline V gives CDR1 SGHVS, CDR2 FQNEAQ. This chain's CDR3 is CASSSNAESSGNTIYF. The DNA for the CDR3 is TGTGCCAGCAGCTCCAACGCAGAGAGCTCTGGAAACACCATATATTTT.

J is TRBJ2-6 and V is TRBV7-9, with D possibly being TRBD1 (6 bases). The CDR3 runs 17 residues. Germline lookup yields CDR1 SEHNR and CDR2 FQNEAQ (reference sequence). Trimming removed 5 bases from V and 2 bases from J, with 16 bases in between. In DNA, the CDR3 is TGTGCCAGCAGCACATCACAGGGTCGACCTGGGGCCAACGTCCTGACTTTC. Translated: CASSTSQGRPGANVLTF.

The CDR3 region is CASSAGPGSADTQYF. CDR3 bases: TGTGCCAGTAGCGCCGGTCCAGGGAGCGCAGATACGCAGTATTTT. The V and J genes are TRBV19 and TRBJ2-3; D tentatively fits TRBD1 or TRBD2 (5 bases each). CDR1 is LNHDA, CDR2 SQIVND, per germline (reference sequence). The ends were cut back, 6 bases at V and 4 bases at J, with 17 bases in the middle. The CDR3 contains 15 residues.

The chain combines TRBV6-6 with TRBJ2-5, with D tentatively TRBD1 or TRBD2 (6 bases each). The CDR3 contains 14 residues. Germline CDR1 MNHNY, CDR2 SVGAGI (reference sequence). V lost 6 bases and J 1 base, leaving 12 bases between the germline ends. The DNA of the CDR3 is TGTGCCAGCAGCCTACGGGGGCCCCAAGAGACCCAGTACTTC. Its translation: CASSLRGPQETQYF.

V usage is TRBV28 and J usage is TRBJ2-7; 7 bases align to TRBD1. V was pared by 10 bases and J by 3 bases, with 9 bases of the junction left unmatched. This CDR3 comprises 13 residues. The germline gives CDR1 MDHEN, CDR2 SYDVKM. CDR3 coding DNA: TGTGCCACCAACCCGGGACAGTACTACGAGCAGTACTTC. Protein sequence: CATNPGQYYEQYF.